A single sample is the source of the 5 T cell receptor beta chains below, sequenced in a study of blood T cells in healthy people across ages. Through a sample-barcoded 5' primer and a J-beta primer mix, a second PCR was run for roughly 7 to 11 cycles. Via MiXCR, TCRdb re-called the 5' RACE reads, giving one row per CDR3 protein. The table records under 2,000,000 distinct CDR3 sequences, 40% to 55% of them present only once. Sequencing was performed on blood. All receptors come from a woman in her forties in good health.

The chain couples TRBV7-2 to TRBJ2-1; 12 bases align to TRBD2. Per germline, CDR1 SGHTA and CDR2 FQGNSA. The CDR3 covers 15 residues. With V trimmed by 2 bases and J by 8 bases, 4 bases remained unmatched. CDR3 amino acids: CASSLRLAGVYEQFF. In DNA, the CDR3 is TGTGCCAGCAGCTTAAGACTAGCGGGAGTATATGAGCAGTTCTTC.

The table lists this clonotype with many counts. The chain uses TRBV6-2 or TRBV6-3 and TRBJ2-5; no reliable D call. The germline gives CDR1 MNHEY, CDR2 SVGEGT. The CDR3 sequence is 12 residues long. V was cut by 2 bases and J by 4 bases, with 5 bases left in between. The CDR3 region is CASSYLRETQYF. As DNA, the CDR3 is TGTGCCAGCAGTTACCTTCGAGAGACCCAGTACTTC.

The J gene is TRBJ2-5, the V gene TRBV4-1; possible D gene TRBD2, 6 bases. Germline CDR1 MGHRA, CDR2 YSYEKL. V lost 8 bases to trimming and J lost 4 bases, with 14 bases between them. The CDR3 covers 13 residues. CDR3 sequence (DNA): TGCGCCAGCCTCGGCGGGGCTAGAGAGACCCAGTACTTC. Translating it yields CASLGGARETQYF.

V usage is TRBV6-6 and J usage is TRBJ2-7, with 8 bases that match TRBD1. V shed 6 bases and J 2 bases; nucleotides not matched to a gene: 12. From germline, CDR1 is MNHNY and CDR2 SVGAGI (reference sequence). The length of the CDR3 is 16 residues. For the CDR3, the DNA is TGTGCCAGCAGCAACATGGACAGGGACCTCACCTACGAGCAGTACTTC. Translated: CASSNMDRDLTYEQYF.

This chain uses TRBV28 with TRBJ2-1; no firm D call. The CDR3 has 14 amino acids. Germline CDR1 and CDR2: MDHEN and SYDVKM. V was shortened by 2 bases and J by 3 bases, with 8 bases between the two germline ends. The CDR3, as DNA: TGTGCCAGCAGTTTAAAGATCGACTACAATGAGCAGTTCTTC. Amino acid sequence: CASSLKIDYNEQFF.